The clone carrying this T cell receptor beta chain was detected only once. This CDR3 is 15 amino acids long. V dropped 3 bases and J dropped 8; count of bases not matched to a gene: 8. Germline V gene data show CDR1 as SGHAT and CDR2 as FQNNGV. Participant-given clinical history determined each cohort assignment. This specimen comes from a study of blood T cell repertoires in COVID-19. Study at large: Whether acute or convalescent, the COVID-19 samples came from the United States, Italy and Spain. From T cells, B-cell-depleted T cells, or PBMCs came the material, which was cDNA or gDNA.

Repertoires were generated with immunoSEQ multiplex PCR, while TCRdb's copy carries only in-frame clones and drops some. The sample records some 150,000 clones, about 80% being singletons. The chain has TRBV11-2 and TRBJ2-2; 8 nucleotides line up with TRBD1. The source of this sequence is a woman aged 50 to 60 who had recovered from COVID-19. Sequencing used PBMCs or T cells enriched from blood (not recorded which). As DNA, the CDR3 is TGTGCCAGCAGCTTTTCCCAGGGGGCCGGGGGGGAGCTGTTTTTT. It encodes CASSFSQGAGGELFF.